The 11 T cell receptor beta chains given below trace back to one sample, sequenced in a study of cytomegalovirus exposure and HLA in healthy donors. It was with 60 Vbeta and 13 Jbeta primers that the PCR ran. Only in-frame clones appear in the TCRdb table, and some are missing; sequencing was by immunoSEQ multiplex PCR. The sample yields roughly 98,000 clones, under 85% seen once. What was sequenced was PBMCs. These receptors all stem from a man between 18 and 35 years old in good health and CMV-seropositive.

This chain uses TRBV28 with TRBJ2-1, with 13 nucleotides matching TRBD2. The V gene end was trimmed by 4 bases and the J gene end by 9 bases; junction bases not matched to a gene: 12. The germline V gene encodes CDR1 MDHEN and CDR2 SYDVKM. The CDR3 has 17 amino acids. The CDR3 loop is CASSSTSGTSGEVEQFF. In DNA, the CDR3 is TGTGCCAGCAGTTCCACCTCGGGGACTAGCGGGGAGGTTGAGCAGTTCTTC. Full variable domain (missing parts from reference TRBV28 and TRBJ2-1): DVKVTQSSRYLVKRTGEKVFLECVQDMDHENMFWYRQDPGLGLRLIYFSYDVKMKEKGDIPEGYSVSREKKERFSLILESASTNQTSMYLCASSSTSGTSGEVEQFFGPGTRLTVL.

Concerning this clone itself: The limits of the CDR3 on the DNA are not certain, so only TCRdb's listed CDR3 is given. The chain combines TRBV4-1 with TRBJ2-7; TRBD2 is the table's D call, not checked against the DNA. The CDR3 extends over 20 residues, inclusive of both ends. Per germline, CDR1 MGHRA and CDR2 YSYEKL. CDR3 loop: CASSQEFSGPEVAGSYEQYF.

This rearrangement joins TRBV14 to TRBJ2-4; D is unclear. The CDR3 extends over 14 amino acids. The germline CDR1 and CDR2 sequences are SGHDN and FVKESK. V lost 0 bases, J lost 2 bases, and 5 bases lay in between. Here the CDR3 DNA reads TGTGCCAGCAGCCAAGACAGGTCCAAAAACATTCAGTACTTC. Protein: CASSQDRSKNIQYF.

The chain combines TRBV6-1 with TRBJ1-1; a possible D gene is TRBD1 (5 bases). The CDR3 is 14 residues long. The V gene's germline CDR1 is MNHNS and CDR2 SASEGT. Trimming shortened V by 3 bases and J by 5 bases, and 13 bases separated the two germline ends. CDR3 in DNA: TGTGCCAGCAGTGACCGTCAGGGCCAGACTGAAGCTTTCTTT. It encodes CASSDRQGQTEAFF.

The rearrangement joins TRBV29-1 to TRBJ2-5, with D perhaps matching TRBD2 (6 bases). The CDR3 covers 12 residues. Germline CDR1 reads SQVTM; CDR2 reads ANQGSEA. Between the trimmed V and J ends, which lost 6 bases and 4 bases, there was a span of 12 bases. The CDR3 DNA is TGCAGCGTGGGGGAGGTAGCAGAGACCCAGTACTTC. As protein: CSVGEVAETQYF.

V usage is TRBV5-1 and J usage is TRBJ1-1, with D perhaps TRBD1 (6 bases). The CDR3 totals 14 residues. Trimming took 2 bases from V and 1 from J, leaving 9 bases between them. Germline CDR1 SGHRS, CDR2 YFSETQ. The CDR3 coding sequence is TGCGCCAGCAGCTTCCCAGGGGAGAACACTGAAGCTTTCTTT. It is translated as CASSFPGENTEAFF.

In DNA form, the CDR3 reads TGTGCCAGTAGTCCTAGCACAGATACGCAGTATTTT. Residues: CASSPSTDTQYF. V gene TRBV19 combines with J gene TRBJ2-3; unclear D gene. The CDR3 length is 12 residues. V was cut by 5 bases and J by 0 bases, with 3 bases left in between. Per the germline V gene, CDR1 is LNHDA and CDR2 is SQIVND (reference sequence).

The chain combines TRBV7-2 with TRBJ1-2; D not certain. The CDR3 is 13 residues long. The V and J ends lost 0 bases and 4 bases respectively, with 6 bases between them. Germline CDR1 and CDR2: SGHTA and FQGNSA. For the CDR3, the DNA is TGTGCCAGCAGCTTAGCGCCCAGCTATGGCTACACCTTC. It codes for CASSLAPSYGYTF. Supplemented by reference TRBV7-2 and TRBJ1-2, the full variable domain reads GAGVSQSPSNKVTEKGKDVELRCDPISGHTALYWYRQSLGQGLEFLIYFQGNSAPDKSGLPSDRFSAERTGGSVSTLTIQRTQQEDSAVYLCASSLAPSYGYTFGSGTRLTVV.

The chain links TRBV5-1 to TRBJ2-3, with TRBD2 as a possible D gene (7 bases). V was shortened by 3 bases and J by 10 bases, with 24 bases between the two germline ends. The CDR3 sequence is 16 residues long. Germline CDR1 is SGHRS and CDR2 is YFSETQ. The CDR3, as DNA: TGCGCCAGCAGCTGGATGGGGGGGGCCTATAGGGCGGCGCAGTATTTT. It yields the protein CASSWMGGAYRAAQYF.

CDR3 residues: CAWSVKGGNYEQYF. Written as DNA, the CDR3 is TGTGCCTGGAGTGTCAAGGGAGGAAACTACGAGCAGTACTTC. The rearrangement joins TRBV30 to TRBJ2-7, with a possible D match to TRBD2 (6 bases). Germline loops: CDR1 GTSNPN, CDR2 SVGIG (reference sequence). The CDR3 covers 14 residues. Trimming shortened V by 0 bases and J by 3 bases, and 12 bases separated the two germline ends.

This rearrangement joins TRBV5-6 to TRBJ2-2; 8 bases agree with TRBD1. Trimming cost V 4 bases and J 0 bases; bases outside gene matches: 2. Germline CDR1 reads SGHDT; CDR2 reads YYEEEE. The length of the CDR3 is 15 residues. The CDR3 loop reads CASSRDRTNTGELFF. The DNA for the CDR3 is TGTGCCAGCAGCAGGGACAGGACGAACACCGGGGAGCTGTTTTTT.